Described below is a single TCR beta chain sequence and its context. Its antigen is undetermined. This may stem from a read error, because a much larger clone lies one nucleotide away. The data derive from a study of breast tumors, draining lymph nodes, adjacent tissues. Study conclusions and caveats: Luminal-like breast cancer showed significantly higher tumor–nontumor repertoire similarity than basal-like.

TCRdb fed the multiplex PCR reads into MiXCR, producing one record per CDR3 protein. The table records around 290,000 distinct CDR3 sequences, under 35% of them present only once. Trimming at V came to 4 bases and at J to 6 bases, leaving 11 bases not matched to a gene. The CDR3 length is 15 residues. CDR1 is DFQATT and CDR2 is SNEGSKA in the germline V gene (reference sequence). The lymph nodes were axillary draining lymph nodes from breast cancer patients. Source material: axillary lymph node tissue. The chain employs TRBV20-1 and TRBJ1-5; 8 bases fit TRBD1. This TCR derives from a female donor with breast cancer. Some clones in this sample may be carry-over from other donors' samples. The CDR3 loop reads CSATLGTGLTQPQHF. CDR3 nucleotide sequence: TGCAGTGCTACCTTAGGGACAGGCCTCACTCAGCCCCAGCATTTT.